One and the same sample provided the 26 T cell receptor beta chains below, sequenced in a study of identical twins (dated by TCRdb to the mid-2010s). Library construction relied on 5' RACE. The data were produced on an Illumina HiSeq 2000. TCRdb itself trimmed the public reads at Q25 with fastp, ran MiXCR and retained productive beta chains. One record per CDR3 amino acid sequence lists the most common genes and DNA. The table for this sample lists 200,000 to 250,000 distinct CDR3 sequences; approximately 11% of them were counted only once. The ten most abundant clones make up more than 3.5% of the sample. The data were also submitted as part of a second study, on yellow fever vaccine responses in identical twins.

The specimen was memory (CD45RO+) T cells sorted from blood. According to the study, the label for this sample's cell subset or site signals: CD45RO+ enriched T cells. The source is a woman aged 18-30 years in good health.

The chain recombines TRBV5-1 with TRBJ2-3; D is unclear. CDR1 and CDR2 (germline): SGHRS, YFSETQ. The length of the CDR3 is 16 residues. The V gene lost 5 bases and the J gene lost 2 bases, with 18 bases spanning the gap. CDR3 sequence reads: CASRAGPNSLTDTQYF. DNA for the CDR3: TGCGCCAGCAGGGCCGGCCCTAATAGCCTCACAGATACGCAGTATTTT.

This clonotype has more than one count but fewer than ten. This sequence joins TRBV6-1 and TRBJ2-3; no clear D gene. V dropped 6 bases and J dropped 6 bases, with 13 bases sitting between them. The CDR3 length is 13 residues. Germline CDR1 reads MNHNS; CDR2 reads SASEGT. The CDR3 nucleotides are TGTGCCAGCAGACGTGGGATTCAGGATACGCAGTATTTT. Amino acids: CASRRGIQDTQYF.

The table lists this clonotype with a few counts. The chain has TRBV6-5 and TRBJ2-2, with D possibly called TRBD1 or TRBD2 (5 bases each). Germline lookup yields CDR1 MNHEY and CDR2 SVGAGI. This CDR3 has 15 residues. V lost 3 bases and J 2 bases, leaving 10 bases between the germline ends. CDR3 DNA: TGTGCCAGCAGTTATGGGGGTCCAAACACCGGGGAGCTGTTTTTT. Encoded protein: CASSYGGPNTGELFF.

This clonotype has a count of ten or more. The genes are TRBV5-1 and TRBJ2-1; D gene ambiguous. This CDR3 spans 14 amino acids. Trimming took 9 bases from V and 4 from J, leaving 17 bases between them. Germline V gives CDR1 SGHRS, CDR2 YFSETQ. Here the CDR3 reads CATNSDSPYNEQFF. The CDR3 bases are TGCGCCACCAACAGCGACTCACCATACAATGAGCAGTTCTTC.

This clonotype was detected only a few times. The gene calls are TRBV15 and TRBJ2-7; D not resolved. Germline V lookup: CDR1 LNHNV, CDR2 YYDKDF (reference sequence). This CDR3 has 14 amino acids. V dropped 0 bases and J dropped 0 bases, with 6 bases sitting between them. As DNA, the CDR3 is TGTGCCACCAGCAGAGATCTCAGCTCCTACGAGCAGTACTTC. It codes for CATSRDLSSYEQYF.

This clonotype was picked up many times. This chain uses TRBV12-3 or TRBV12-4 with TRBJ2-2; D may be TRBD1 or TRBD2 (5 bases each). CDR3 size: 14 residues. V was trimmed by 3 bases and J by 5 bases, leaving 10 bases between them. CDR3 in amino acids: CASSLGTTTGELFF. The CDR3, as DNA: TGTGCCAGCAGTTTGGGGACCACGACCGGGGAGCTGTTTTTT.

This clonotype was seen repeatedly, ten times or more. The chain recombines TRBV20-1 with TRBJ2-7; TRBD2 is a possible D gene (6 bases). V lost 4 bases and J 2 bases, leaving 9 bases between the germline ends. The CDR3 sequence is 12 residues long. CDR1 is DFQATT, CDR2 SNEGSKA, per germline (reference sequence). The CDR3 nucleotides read TGCAGTGCTACGGGGGTCCCCTACGAGCAGTACTTC. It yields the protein CSATGVPYEQYF.

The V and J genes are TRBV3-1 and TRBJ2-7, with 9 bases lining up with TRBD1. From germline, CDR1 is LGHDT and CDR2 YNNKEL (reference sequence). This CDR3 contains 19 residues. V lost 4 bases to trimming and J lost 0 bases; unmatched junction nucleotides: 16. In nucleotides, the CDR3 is TGTGCCAGCAGCCGAGCGGGACAGGGTATTAGCGGGCACTCCTACGAGCAGTACTTC. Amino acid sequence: CASSRAGQGISGHSYEQYF.

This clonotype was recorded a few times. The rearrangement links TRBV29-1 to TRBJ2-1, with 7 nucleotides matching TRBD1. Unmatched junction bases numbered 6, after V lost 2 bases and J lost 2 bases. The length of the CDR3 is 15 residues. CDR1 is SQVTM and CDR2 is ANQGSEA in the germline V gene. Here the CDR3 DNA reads TGCAGCGTTGAAAAAGGGGGCCTTACCTACAATGAGCAGTTCTTC. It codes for CSVEKGGLTYNEQFF.

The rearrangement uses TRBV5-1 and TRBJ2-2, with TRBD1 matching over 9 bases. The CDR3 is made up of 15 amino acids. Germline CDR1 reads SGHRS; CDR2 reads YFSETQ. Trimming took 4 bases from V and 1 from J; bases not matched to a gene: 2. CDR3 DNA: TGCGCCAGCAGCCAGGACAGGGGGAACACCGGGGAGCTGTTTTTT. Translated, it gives CASSQDRGNTGELFF.

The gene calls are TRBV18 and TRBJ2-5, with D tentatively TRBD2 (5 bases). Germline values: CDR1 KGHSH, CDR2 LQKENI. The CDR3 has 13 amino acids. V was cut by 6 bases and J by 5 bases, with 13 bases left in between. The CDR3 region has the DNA TGTGCCAGCTCCGGGAACACTCCTGAGACCCAGTACTTC. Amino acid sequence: CASSGNTPETQYF.

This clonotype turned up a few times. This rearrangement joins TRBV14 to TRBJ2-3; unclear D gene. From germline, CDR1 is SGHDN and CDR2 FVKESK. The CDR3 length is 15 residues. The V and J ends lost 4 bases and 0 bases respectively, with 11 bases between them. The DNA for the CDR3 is TGTGCCAGCAGCCCTGGACGCTCTAGCACAGATACGCAGTATTTT. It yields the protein CASSPGRSSTDTQYF.

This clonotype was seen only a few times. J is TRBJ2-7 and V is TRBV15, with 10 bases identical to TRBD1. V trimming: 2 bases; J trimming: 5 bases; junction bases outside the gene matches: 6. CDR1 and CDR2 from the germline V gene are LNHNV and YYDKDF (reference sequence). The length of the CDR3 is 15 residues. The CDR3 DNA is TGTGCCACCAGCAGAAGACAGGGGGCAGGTGACGAGCAGTACTTC. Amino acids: CATSRRQGAGDEQYF.

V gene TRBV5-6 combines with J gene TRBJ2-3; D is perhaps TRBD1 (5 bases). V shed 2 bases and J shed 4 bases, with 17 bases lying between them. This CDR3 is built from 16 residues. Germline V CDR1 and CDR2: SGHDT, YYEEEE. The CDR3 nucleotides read TGTGCCAGCAGCTTCGGAATGGACCAAGGGGCAGATACGCAGTATTTT. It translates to CASSFGMDQGADTQYF.

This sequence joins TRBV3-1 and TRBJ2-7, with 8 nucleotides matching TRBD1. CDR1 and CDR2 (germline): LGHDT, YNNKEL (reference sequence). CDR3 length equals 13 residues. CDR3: CAISRDRSYEQYF. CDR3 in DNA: TGTGCGATTTCTAGGGACAGGTCCTACGAGCAGTACTTC.

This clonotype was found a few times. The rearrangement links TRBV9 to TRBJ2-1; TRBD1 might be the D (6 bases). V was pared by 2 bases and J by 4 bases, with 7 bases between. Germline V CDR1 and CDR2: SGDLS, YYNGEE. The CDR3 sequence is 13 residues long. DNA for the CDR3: TGTGCCAGCAGCGTCACAGGGTACAATGAGCAGTTCTTC. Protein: CASSVTGYNEQFF.

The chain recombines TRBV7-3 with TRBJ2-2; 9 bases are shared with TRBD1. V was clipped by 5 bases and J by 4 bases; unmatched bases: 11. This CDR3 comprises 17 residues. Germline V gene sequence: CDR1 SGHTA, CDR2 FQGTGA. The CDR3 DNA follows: TGTGCCAGCAGCCCGATCACAGGGGGCGCGGGCACCGGGGAGCTGTTTTTT. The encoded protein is CASSPITGGAGTGELFF.

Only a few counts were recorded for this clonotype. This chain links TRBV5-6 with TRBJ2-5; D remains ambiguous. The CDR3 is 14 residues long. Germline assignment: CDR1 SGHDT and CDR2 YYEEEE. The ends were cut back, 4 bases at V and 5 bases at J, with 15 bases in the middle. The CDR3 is CASSTTDPWETQYF. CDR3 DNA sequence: TGTGCCAGCAGCACCACGGACCCCTGGGAGACCCAGTACTTC.

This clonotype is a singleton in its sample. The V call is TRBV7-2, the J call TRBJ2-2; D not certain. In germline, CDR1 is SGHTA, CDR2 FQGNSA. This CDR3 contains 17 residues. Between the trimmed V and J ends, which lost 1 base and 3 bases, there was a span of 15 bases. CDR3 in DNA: TGTGCCAGCAGCTTAGTAGACTTGGGTTCGTACACCGGGGAGCTGTTTTTT. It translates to CASSLVDLGSYTGELFF.

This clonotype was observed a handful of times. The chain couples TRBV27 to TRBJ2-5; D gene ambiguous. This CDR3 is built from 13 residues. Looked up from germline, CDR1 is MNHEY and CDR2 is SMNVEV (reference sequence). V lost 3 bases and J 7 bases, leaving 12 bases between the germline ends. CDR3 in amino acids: CASSFNLAGTQYF. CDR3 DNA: TGTGCCAGCAGTTTTAACCTCGCCGGGACCCAGTACTTC.

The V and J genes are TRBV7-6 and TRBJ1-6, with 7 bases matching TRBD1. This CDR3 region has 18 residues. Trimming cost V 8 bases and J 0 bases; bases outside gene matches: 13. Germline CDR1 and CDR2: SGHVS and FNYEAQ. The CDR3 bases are TGTGCCAGCGCGACAGGGTCGGGGTACAGCTCCTATAATTCACCCCTCCACTTT. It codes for CASATGSGYSSYNSPLHF.

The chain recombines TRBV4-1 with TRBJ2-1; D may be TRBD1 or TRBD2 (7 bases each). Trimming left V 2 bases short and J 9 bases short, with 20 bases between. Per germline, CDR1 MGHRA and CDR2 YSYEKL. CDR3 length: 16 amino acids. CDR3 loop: CASSQPALLRGGEQFF. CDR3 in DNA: TGCGCCAGCAGCCAACCGGCCCTTCTCAGGGGGGGTGAGCAGTTCTTC.

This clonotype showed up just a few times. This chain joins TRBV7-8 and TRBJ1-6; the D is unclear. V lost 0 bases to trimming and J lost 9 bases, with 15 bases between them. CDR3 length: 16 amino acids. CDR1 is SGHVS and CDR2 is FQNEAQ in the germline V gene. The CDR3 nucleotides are TGTGCCAGCAGCTTAGCCGTGTCCGTCGGCGGTTCACCCCTCCACTTT. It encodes CASSLAVSVGGSPLHF.

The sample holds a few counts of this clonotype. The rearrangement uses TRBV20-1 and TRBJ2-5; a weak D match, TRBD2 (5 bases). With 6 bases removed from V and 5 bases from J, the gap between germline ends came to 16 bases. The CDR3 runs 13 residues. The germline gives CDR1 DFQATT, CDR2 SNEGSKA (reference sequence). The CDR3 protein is CSATPGSGETQYF. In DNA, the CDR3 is TGCAGTGCCACCCCGGGGTCCGGTGAGACCCAGTACTTC.

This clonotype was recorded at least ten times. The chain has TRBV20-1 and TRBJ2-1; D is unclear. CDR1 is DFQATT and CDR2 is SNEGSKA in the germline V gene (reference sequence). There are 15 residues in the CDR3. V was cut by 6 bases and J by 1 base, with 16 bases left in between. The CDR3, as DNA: TGCAGTGCCACACCCTTTGAAGGGTCCTACAATGAGCAGTTCTTC. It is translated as CSATPFEGSYNEQFF.

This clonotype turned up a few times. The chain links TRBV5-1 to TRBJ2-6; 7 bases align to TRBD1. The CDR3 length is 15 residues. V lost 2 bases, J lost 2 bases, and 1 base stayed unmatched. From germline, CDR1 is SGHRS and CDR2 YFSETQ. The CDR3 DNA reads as TGCGCCAGCAGCTTTGACAGGGCTGGGGCCAACGTCCTGACTTTC. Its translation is CASSFDRAGANVLTF.